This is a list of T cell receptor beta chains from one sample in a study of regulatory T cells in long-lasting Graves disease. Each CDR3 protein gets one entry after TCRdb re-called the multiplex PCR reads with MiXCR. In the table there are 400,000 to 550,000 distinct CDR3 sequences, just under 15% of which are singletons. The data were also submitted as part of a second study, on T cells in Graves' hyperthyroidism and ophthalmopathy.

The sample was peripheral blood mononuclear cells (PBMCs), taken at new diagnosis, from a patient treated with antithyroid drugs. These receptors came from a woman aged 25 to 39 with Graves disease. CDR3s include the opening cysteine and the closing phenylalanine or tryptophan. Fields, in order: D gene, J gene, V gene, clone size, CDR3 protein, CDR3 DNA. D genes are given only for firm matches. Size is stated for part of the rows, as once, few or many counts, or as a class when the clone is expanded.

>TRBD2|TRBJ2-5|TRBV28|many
CASSLPSGSGETQYF
TGTGCCAGCAGTTTACCTAGCGGGAGTGGGGAGACCCAGTACTTC
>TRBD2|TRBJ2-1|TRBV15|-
CATSTPGTSGSIHEQFF
TGTGCCACCAGTACCCCCGGGACTAGCGGGAGTATCCATGAGCAGTTCTTC
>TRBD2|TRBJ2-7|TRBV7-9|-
CASSKREVYEQYF
TGTGCCAGCAGCAAGCGGGAGGTCTACGAGCAGTACTTC
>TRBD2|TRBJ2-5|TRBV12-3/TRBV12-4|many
CASRPGLAGEETQYF
TGTGCCAGCAGGCCAGGACTAGCGGGAGAAGAGACCCAGTACTTC
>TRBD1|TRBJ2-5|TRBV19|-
CASSSGQGFVETQYF
TGTGCCAGTAGCTCGGGACAGGGTTTCGTGGAGACCCAGTACTTC
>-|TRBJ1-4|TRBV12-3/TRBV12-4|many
CASSPRQSKSVEKLFF
TGTGCCAGCAGTCCGAGACAGAGCAAGTCGGTAGAAAAACTGTTTTTT
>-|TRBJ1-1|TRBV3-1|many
CASSPLGRMNTEAFF
TGTGCCAGCAGCCCGCTAGGGAGGATGAACACTGAAGCTTTCTTT
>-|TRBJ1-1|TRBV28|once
CASRWIGANTEAFF
TGTGCCAGCAGGTGGATAGGAGCGAACACTGAAGCTTTCTTT
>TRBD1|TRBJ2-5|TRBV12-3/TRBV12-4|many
CASTPAGQGTFGTQYF
TGTGCCAGCACACCCGCGGGACAGGGGACCTTCGGGACCCAGTACTTC
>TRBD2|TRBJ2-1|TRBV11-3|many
CASSLDSRTSGSTYNEQFF
TGTGCCAGCAGCTTAGATAGTAGAACTAGCGGGAGTACCTACAATGAGCAGTTCTTC
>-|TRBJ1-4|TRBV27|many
CASSLYRGNEKLFF
TGTGCCAGCAGCCTGTATCGGGGGAATGAAAAACTGTTTTTT
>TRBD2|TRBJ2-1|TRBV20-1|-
CSASEMGLAGFYNEQFF
TGCAGTGCTAGTGAAATGGGACTAGCGGGATTCTACAATGAGCAGTTCTTC
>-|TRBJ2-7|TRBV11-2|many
CASRDNSESSYEQYF
TGTGCCAGCAGGGATAACAGCGAAAGCTCCTACGAGCAGTACTTC
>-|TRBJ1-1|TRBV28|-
CASSSPPMNTEAFF
TGTGCCAGCAGTTCCCCCCCCATGAACACTGAAGCTTTCTTT
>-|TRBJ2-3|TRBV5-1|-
CASSLGTGKGDTQYF
TGCGCCAGCAGCTTGGGAACAGGGAAGGGAGATACGCAGTATTTT
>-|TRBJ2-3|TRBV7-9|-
CASSSPQTSLTDTQYF
TGTGCCAGCAGCTCCCCCCAGACTAGTTTGACAGATACGCAGTATTTT
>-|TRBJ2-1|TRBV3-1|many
CASSPGERRYNEQFF
TGTGCCAGCAGCCCGGGCGAGCGGCGATACAATGAGCAGTTCTTC
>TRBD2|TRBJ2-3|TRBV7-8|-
CASSLGLAGRDTQYF
TGTGCCAGCAGCTTAGGGCTAGCGGGAAGAGATACGCAGTATTTT
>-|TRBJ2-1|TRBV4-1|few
CASSHLDNEQFF
TGCGCCAGCAGCCATTTGGACAATGAGCAGTTCTTC
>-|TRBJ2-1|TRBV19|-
CASSIDPLLGEPFSYNEQFF
TGTGCCAGTAGTATAGATCCCCTCTTGGGGGAGCCCTTCTCCTACAATGAGCAGTTCTTC
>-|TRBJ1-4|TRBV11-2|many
CASSPRPSTNEKLFF
TGTGCCAGCAGCCCCCGACCGTCAACTAATGAAAAACTGTTTTTT
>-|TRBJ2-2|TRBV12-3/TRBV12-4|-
CASSREHREMPGELFF
TGTGCCAGCAGCCGGGAACACAGGGAGATGCCCGGGGAGCTGTTTTTT